The present entry profiles one T cell receptor beta chain with its context. Its target antigen remains unknown. Per-nucleotide qualities are absent, and no much larger clonotype sits a single base away. This sample is drawn from a study of T cell responses to AZD1222 COVID-19 vaccine (dated by TCRdb to about 2021). Regarding the research as a whole: A total of 233 trial participants underwent TCR sequencing, of whom nearly 210 had received two doses of AZD1222 and 26 had received two doses of the MenACWY control vaccine. Trial participants were enrolled by age into subgroups of 18-55, 56-69 and 70-plus years, and about 150, 27 and 61 TCR-sequenced participants, respectively, were included in these subgroups.

The investigation overall reported the following: After two AZD1222 doses, spike-specific TCR breadth and depth were significantly higher than at day 0 and than in MenACWY recipients. The vaccine-associated CD4 TCRs covered the entire spike protein, and the dominant responses fell in regions 160-218 and 743-854. In the small 56-69-year group, the increase in depth fell short of significance, most likely because of low power. Nearly half of unique spike-specific TCRs reportedly recognized epitopes outside regions mutated in the B.1.351 and B.1.1.7 variants. Because no day 14 peak-response samples were available, the repertoires could be characterized only after the peak T cell response. Conclusions about previously exposed vaccinees were limited because only a handful of AZD1222 recipients were SARS-CoV-2 seropositive at baseline. Participants were mostly white British, with more females than males. The authors suggested clonal diversity may have been underestimated.

Here V drops 6 bases and J drops 3 bases, and the junction holds 6 bases not matched to any gene. CDR1 and CDR2, looked up from the germline V gene, are SGHTA and FQGTGA. The CDR3 holds 16 amino acids from the cysteine to the phenylalanine. Just the 48-base CDR3 DNA is kept, in frame starting at base 1. What the time point label conveys for this sample: sample from adult after SARS-CoV-2 infection, after symptom onset. Two convalescent COVID-19 patients, sampled after symptom onset from adults with prior SARS-CoV-2 infection, were also TCR-sequenced for comparison. The CDR3 regions of human TCRbeta chains were analyzed by immunosequencing. As for the authors' bioinformatics: Repertoire TCRs were matched against a reference library of SARS-CoV-2-specific TCRs generated with the MIRA antigen-specificity platform. Breadth meant the fraction of unique TCRs that were SARS-CoV-2-associated, whereas depth meant the fraction of total T cells that were SARS-CoV-2-associated. Each spike-specific TCR was assigned to its reactive spike region and to a CD4 or CD8 class using the MIRA data. Log10-transformed breadth and depth values were compared by one-way ANOVA with Sidak's multiple comparisons tests. Sourced from immuneACCESS, this table was stored by TCRdb with only in-frame sequences that have V and J called. A share of the clones is absent; for the studies checked, an unresolved V gene accounts for under half, and the remainder has no known explanation. The V and J calls and clone size are taken from that table; D and trimming were inferred from the DNA. The sample table lists 110,000 to 150,000 clones, 93% of them with a count of one. Of the sample, around 10% is held by the ten largest clones.

Source: peripheral blood, taken after recovery from COVID-19. The clonotype comes from an adult who had recovered from COVID-19. The rearranged segments are TRBV7-3 and TRBJ2-3; 13 central bases correspond to TRBD2. The CDR3 corresponds to CASSPGTSGNTDTQYF. The DNA is as follows: TGTGCCAGCAGTCCAGGGACTAGCGGGAATACAGATACGCAGTATTTT.